Sequencing of this TCR beta chain was carried out in a study of CD8+ T cells in alopecia areata. Regarding treatment: oral pan-JAK inhibitor, 5-10 mg twice daily. Investigators isolated RNA and reverse transcribed it into cDNA to act as the sequencing template. Data came from immunoSEQ multiplex PCR; TCRdb stores just in-frame clones and leaves some out. The sample carries approximately 210,000 clones, around 66% recorded once. Deletions cut 7 bases from V and 5 bases from J, with 11 bases between. This CDR3 region has 11 residues. CDR1 SQVTM and CDR2 ANQGSEA come from the germline V gene. This chain uses TRBV29-1 with TRBJ1-2, with D hard to call. This clonotype originated in a human donor with alopecia areata. Sample: CD4+ T cells sorted from blood, taken between weeks 43 and 45, from a patient treated with tofacitinib. CDR3 region: CSATLKYGYTF. In nucleotides, the CDR3 is TGCAGCGCTACCCTCAAATATGGCTACACCTTC. Using reference TRBV29-1 and TRBJ1-2 for the parts outside the CDR3, the full variable domain is SAVISQKPSRDICQRGTSLTIQCQVDSQVTMMFWYRQQPGQSLTLIATANQGSEATYESGFVIDKFPISRPNLTFSTLTVSNMSPEDSSIYLCSATLKYGYTFGSGTRLTVV.